These 5 T cell receptor beta chains were sequenced from one sample in a study of cytomegalovirus exposure and HLA in healthy donors. PCR employed 60 Vbeta and 13 Jbeta primers. Method: immunoSEQ multiplex PCR; TCRdb's copy keeps in-frame clones and lacks some. The sample includes fewer than 150,000 clones, roughly 77% of them seen just once. Sequencing was done on a sample of PBMCs. These receptors came from a man aged 30 to 45 in good health and CMV-seronegative.

The chain combines TRBV6-1 with TRBJ2-7; 8 bases are a match to TRBD1. Trimming at V came to 7 bases and at J to 6 bases, leaving 8 bases not matched to a gene. This CDR3 comprises 13 residues. Germline CDR1 is MNHNS and CDR2 is SASEGT. The CDR3 sequence is CASTQGARGEQYF. Here the CDR3 DNA reads TGTGCCAGCACCCAGGGGGCGAGGGGCGAGCAGTACTTC.

CDR3 coding DNA: TGTGCCAGCAGCGATACCGAGAATCGGGCCCTCCACTTT. Its protein is CASSDTENRALHF. The chain uses TRBV28 and TRBJ1-6; D is ambiguous. This CDR3 comprises 13 residues. Germline V gene data show CDR1 as MDHEN and CDR2 as SYDVKM. Trimming pared 6 bases from V and 14 bases from J, leaving 17 bases between. The full variable domain, rest sourced from reference TRBV28 and TRBJ1-6, is DVKVTQSSRYLVKRTGEKVFLECVQDMDHENMFWYRQDPGLGLRLIYFSYDVKMKEKGDIPEGYSVSREKKERFSLILESASTNQTSMYLCASSDTENRALHFGNGTRLTVT.

On this clone itself: The identical CDR3 is also encoded by other nucleotide sequences in the sample. The chain is built from TRBV19 and TRBJ1-6; D gene uncertain. V was shortened by 6 bases and J by 0 bases, with 6 bases between the two germline ends. CDR1 is LNHDA and CDR2 is SQIVND in the germline V gene (reference sequence). The CDR3 totals 14 residues. This CDR3 reads CASRLSSYNSPLHF. CDR3 bases: TGTGCCAGTAGGCTGAGCTCCTATAATTCACCCCTCCACTTT.

This clone was observed a handful of times. This chain links TRBV10-3 with TRBJ1-3; no clear D gene. This CDR3 spans 16 amino acids. The V and J ends lost 7 bases and 0 bases respectively, with 16 bases between them. The germline CDR1 and CDR2 sequences are ENHRY and SYGVKD. The CDR3 region is CAIIPTLPGSGNTIYF. The CDR3, as DNA: TGTGCCATCATCCCGACCCTACCGGGCTCTGGAAACACCATATATTTT.

The V gene is TRBV18, the J gene TRBJ1-1; no firm D call. The length of the CDR3 is 14 residues. Trimming removed 2 bases from V and 1 base from J, with 8 bases in between. Germline loops: CDR1 KGHSH, CDR2 LQKENI. The CDR3 reads CASSPTAGNTEAFF. Here the CDR3 DNA reads TGTGCCAGCTCACCAACCGCAGGGAACACTGAAGCTTTCTTT.